This note documents a single TCR beta chain sequence. Its antigen remains unknown. This specimen belongs to a study of T-cell memory formation after mild COVID-19. As for the study in general: In these data, TCR clusters were largely donor specific. Findings and caveats of the study: The CD4+ clones that contracted clustered mainly within CM and EM, and the CD8+ clones concentrated in EMRA. Among clones contracting day 15 to 85, CD4/CD8 was balanced, whereas later expanders leaned CD4+. Some clones that responded turned up in pre-infection memory, which suggests that cross-reactive memory joined in.

This CDR3 contains 15 residues. Germline V lookup: CDR1 SGHAT, CDR2 FQDESV (reference sequence). Trimming removed 3 bases at V and 2 bases at J, with 13 bases between. TCRdb fed the 5' RACE reads into MiXCR, producing one record per CDR3 protein. The sample contains 500,000 to 600,000 distinct CDR3 sequences, roughly 17% of which appear only once. Sequencing used PBMCs or a T cell subset sorted from them (not recorded which). The V call is TRBV11-1, the J call TRBJ1-1; D gene unclear. The source is an adult woman who had mild COVID-19 (a few samples of this study predate the infection). Cell type and time point are not known. The CDR3: CASSFYGSRNTEAFF. CDR3 nucleotide sequence: TGTGCCAGCAGCTTTTACGGCAGTCGAAACACTGAAGCTTTCTTT.